A single sample gave rise to the 27 T cell receptor beta chains below, sequenced in a study of shared clonotypes between healthy human individuals. Here immunoSEQ multiplex PCR was the method, and the copy in TCRdb shows in-frame clones only, minus some. Among over a million clones, about 84% were seen once, and the ten largest hold 0.6% to 0.75%. Sequencing used memory CD4+ T cells from PBMCs. Subset of the sample: CD45RA-negative fraction. The receptors come from a young man in good health. Some clones in this sample may be carry-over from other donors' samples.

This chain links TRBV21-1 with TRBJ1-5; the table's D gene call, TRBD1, was not cross checked with the DNA. TRBV21-1 is a pseudogene. The CDR3 is 20 amino acids. The CDR3 is CASSEKMPGRQGPGNQPQHF. The CDR3 DNA follows: TGTGCCAGCAGCGAAAAGATGCCGGGACGGCAGGGGCCGGGCAATCAGCCCCAGCATTTT.

The chain combines TRBV30 with TRBJ2-1, with D possibly called TRBD1 or TRBD2 (5 bases each). CDR1 is GTSNPN and CDR2 is SVGIG in the germline V gene (reference sequence). The germline V and J ends were trimmed by 5 bases and 1 base, with 18 bases remaining between them. The CDR3 loop spans 16 amino acids. The CDR3, as DNA: TGTGCCTGGGGAAGGTGGGACGGTACTTCCTACAATGAGCAGTTCTTC. This translates into CAWGRWDGTSYNEQFF.

DNA for the CDR3: TGTGCCAGCAGTGGACTAGCGGGAGGGCCAGTTGAGCAGTTCTTC. The encoded protein is CASSGLAGGPVEQFF. The rearrangement uses TRBV6-5 and TRBJ2-1, with 15 bases fitting TRBD2. With 5 bases clipped from V and 9 bases from J, the junction kept 5 bases outside the gene matches. The CDR3 spans 15 residues. Germline V CDR1 and CDR2: MNHEY, SVGAGI.

V and J are TRBV6-1 and TRBJ2-7; possible D gene TRBD2, 5 bases. Trimming left V 10 bases short and J 5 bases short, with 18 bases between. The CDR3 has 13 residues. Germline V CDR1 and CDR2: MNHNS, SASEGT. CDR3 amino acids: CATRAPTRDEQYF. The CDR3, as DNA: TGTGCCACCCGGGCCCCCACGCGGGACGAGCAGTACTTC.

As to this clone: Other DNA sequences in this sample translate to the same CDR3. The rearrangement links TRBV20-1 to TRBJ1-1, with unresolved D. Trimming took off 3 bases at V and 1 base at J, with 3 bases between the two ends. Germline V lookup: CDR1 DFQATT, CDR2 SNEGSKA (reference sequence). The CDR3 is made up of 11 amino acids. Here the CDR3 reads CSARSNTEAFF. The CDR3 nucleotides read TGCAGTGCTAGGTCGAACACTGAAGCTTTCTTT.

This clone was seen a single time. This chain links TRBV6-5 with TRBJ1-1, with D perhaps TRBD1 (5 bases). The ends were cut back, 4 bases at V and 3 bases at J, with 12 bases in the middle. Germline-derived CDR1 and CDR2 are MNHEY and SVGAGI. The CDR3 consists of 14 residues. The CDR3 loop is CASSSAQGDTEAFF. The DNA of the CDR3 is TGTGCCAGCAGTTCCGCGCAGGGTGACACTGAAGCTTTCTTT.

This clone was seen only once. The chain has TRBV15 and TRBJ1-2; a weak D match, TRBD1 (5 bases). The germline V gene has CDR1 LNHNV and CDR2 YYDKDF (reference sequence). This CDR3 spans 14 amino acids. The V and J ends lost 1 base and 8 bases respectively, with 14 bases between them. CDR3 in amino acids: CATSRVQQAGGYTF. CDR3 sequence (DNA): TGTGCCACCAGCAGAGTTCAACAGGCCGGCGGCTACACCTTC.

The J gene is TRBJ1-1, the V gene TRBV18, with TRBD1 matching 8 bases. Trimming cost V 3 bases and J 0 bases; bases outside gene matches: 9. This CDR3 comprises 17 residues. CDR1 and CDR2 (germline): KGHSH, LQKENI. The CDR3 here is CASSPWQGASMNTEAFF. As DNA, the CDR3 is TGTGCCAGCTCACCTTGGCAGGGGGCAAGTATGAACACTGAAGCTTTCTTT.

A few counts support this clone. The rearrangement joins TRBV27 to TRBJ1-2; maybe TRBD1 (6 bases). CDR1 is MNHEY and CDR2 is SMNVEV in the germline V gene (reference sequence). The CDR3 extends over 14 amino acids. V dropped 0 bases and J dropped 7 bases, with 12 bases sitting between them. DNA for the CDR3: TGTGCCAGCAGTTTATCCAGGGGAGTTGGTGGCTACACCTTC. Protein sequence: CASSLSRGVGGYTF.

The chain couples TRBV9 to TRBJ1-1; D gene uncertain. The germline V gene has CDR1 SGDLS and CDR2 YYNGEE. The V end was cut by 0 bases, the J end by 5 bases, with 26 bases between. The length of the CDR3 is 19 residues. CDR3 amino acids: CASSVGLGRVKGGRTEAFF. The CDR3 DNA sequence: TGTGCCAGCAGCGTAGGTCTGGGGAGGGTGAAAGGAGGACGTACTGAAGCTTTCTTT.

This clone has more than one count but fewer than ten. The rearrangement uses TRBV9 and TRBJ2-3; D is unclear. The V end lost 4 bases, the J end lost 3 bases, and 12 bases lay between the germline ends. The CDR3 length is 14 residues. Germline assignment: CDR1 SGDLS and CDR2 YYNGEE. CDR3 bases: TGTGCCAGCAGCCCCGCCCTCCTAACAGATACGCAGTATTTT. Amino acids: CASSPALLTDTQYF. Combining the CDR3 with reference TRBV9 and TRBJ2-3 gives the whole variable domain DSGVTQTPKHLITATGQRVTLRCSPRSGDLSVYWYQQSLDQGLQFLIQYYNGEERAKGNILERFSAQQFPDLHSELNLSSLELGDSALYFCASSPALLTDTQYFGPGTRLTVL.

This rearrangement joins TRBV5-1 to TRBJ1-3, with a tentative D call TRBD1 (5 bases). CDR1 is SGHRS and CDR2 is YFSETQ in the germline V gene. The germline V and J ends were trimmed by 2 bases and 0 bases, with 12 bases remaining between them. This CDR3 is 16 amino acids long. CDR3 nucleotides: TGCGCCAGCAGCTTCGAGGGGTTCGCCTCTGGAAACACCATATATTTT. Its protein product is CASSFEGFASGNTIYF.

The chain couples TRBV7-8 to TRBJ1-1; D unclear. The CDR3 length is 11 residues. Per germline, CDR1 SGHVS and CDR2 FQNEAQ. Trimming left V 7 bases short and J 7 bases short, with 10 bases between. The CDR3 nucleotides read TGTGCCAGCACCCTAGGGCTTGAAGCTTTCTTT. Residues: CASTLGLEAFF.

This clone was seen once. V gene TRBV9 combines with J gene TRBJ2-2; 10 positions agree with TRBD2. Losses at the gene ends were 4 bases for V and 4 bases for J; bases not matched to a gene: 4. Germline lookup yields CDR1 SGDLS and CDR2 YYNGEE. The CDR3 contains 15 residues. CDR3 sequence (DNA): TGTGCCAGCAGCCCGATAGCGGGGGGCACCGGGGAGCTGTTTTTT. Amino acid sequence: CASSPIAGGTGELFF.

The chain joins TRBV27 to TRBJ2-6; D is unclear. V lost 3 bases to trimming and J lost 2 bases, with 2 bases between them. The CDR3 has 13 amino acids. From germline, CDR1 is MNHEY and CDR2 SMNVEV (reference sequence). Written as DNA, the CDR3 is TGTGCCAGCAGTTTGGCTGGGGCCAACGTCCTGACTTTC. Translating it yields CASSLAGANVLTF.

This chain connects TRBV20-1 to TRBJ2-1, with D hard to call. The germline gives CDR1 DFQATT, CDR2 SNEGSKA (reference sequence). There are 11 residues in the CDR3. V was trimmed by 4 bases and J by 6 bases, leaving 7 bases between them. For the CDR3, the DNA is TGCAGTGCTACCTTCACCAATGAGCAGTTCTTC. Its protein product is CSATFTNEQFF.

The chain uses TRBV4-1 and TRBJ2-3; D ambiguous. Between the trimmed V and J ends, which lost 3 bases and 1 base, there was a span of 11 bases. The germline V gene encodes CDR1 MGHRA and CDR2 YSYEKL. The CDR3 is 15 amino acids. CDR3 nucleotide sequence: TGCGCCAGCAGCCAGAGATTTTCGGGCACAGATACGCAGTATTTT. It codes for CASSQRFSGTDTQYF.

This sequence joins TRBV5-3 and TRBJ2-1, with D perhaps matching TRBD2 (6 bases). TRBV5-3 carries the ORF label, with uncertain function. V was trimmed by 0 bases and J by 12 bases, leaving 13 bases between them. The CDR3 sequence is 13 residues long. For the CDR3, the DNA is TGTGCCAGAAGCTTGGGCGGAGGGCATGTGCAGTTCTTC. It translates to CARSLGGGHVQFF.

The V and J genes are TRBV7-8 and TRBJ2-7; D is unclear. In germline, CDR1 is SGHVS, CDR2 FQNEAQ. The V gene lost 5 bases and the J gene lost 7 bases, with 12 bases spanning the gap. The CDR3 is 12 amino acids. The CDR3 DNA reads as TGTGCCAGCAGCCCCCCGGGTCGGGAGCAGTACTTC. Translating it yields CASSPPGREQYF.

This clone was detected once. The chain recombines TRBV28 with TRBJ2-7; TRBD2 is a possible D gene (6 bases). The CDR3 has 12 residues. Trimming stripped 6 bases from V and 4 bases from J, with 10 bases between. The germline gives CDR1 MDHEN, CDR2 SYDVKM. CDR3: CASRFGGYEQYF. The DNA for the CDR3 is TGTGCCAGCAGGTTTGGGGGGTACGAGCAGTACTTC.

V and J are TRBV2 and TRBJ2-4; D uncertain. The length of the CDR3 is 12 residues. Looked up from germline, CDR1 is SNHLY and CDR2 is FYNNEI. With 6 bases removed from V and 8 bases from J, the gap between germline ends came to 11 bases. The CDR3 loop reads CASSSDRDIQYF. The CDR3 DNA reads TGTGCCAGCAGCTCGGATCGGGACATTCAGTACTTC.

The chain recombines TRBV7-3 with TRBJ2-2; D unresolved. Trimming took 3 bases from V and 8 from J, leaving 7 bases between them. Germline CDR1 SGHTA, CDR2 FQGTGA. CDR3 length: 12 amino acids. The CDR3, as DNA: TGTGCCAGCAGCTTCACGCGGGGGGAGCTGTTTTTT. Translating it yields CASSFTRGELFF. Together with reference TRBV7-3 and TRBJ2-2, the CDR3 gives the full variable domain: GAGVSQTPSNKVTEKGKYVELRCDPISGHTALYWYRQSLGQGPEFLIYFQGTGAADDSGLPNDRFFAVRPEGSVSTLKIQRTERGDSAVYLCASSFTRGELFFGEGSRLTVL.

This clone was detected only once. The V and J genes are TRBV18 and TRBJ2-2, with unresolved D. The CDR3 sequence is 14 residues long. CDR1 is KGHSH and CDR2 is LQKENI in the germline V gene. Trimming shortened V by 6 bases and J by 1 base, and 9 bases separated the two germline ends. DNA of the CDR3: TGTGCCAGCTCGCTCGTCGGGAACACCGGGGAGCTGTTTTTT. Translated: CASSLVGNTGELFF.

The chain is built from TRBV30 and TRBJ1-1; 10 bases line up with TRBD1. The CDR3 length is 16 residues. The J segment lost 0 bases and the V segment lost 3 bases, leaving 7 bases of the junction unmatched. Germline CDR1 GTSNPN, CDR2 SVGIG (reference sequence). In DNA form, the CDR3 reads TGTGCCTGGAGGGCCCGGACAGGGGGGGTGAACACTGAAGCTTTCTTT. Protein product: CAWRARTGGVNTEAFF.

The CDR3, as DNA: TGTGCCAGTAATACCCAGGGGCGTCTTTCGAACACTGAAGCTTTCTTT. It yields the protein CASNTQGRLSNTEAFF. The chain employs TRBV19 and TRBJ1-1; D may be TRBD1 (6 bases). In germline, CDR1 is LNHDA, CDR2 SQIVND (reference sequence). V was cut by 7 bases and J by 1 base, with 19 bases left in between. This CDR3 is 16 amino acids long. The full variable domain, in which reference TRBV19 and TRBJ1-1 provide the parts outside the CDR3, is DGGITQSPKYLFRKEGQNVTLSCEQNLNHDAMYWYRQDPGQGLRLIYYSQIVNDFQKGDIAEGYSVSREKKESFPLTVTSAQKNPTAFYLCASNTQGRLSNTEAFFGQGTRLTVV.

The V gene is TRBV29-1, the J gene TRBJ2-1; 9 bases match TRBD2. V was clipped by 4 bases and J by 11 bases; unmatched bases: 12. Germline CDR1 reads SQVTM; CDR2 reads ANQGSEA. The CDR3 is 14 residues long. The CDR3 DNA is TGCAGCGTTGGGGCGCGGGAGGGCCGTTTCCAGCAGTTCTTC. Protein sequence: CSVGAREGRFQQFF.

In this sample, this clone turned up once. CDR3 amino acids: CASSQESVRLVPHNEQFF. Written as DNA, the CDR3 is TGCGCCAGCAGCCAAGAGTCGGTTCGACTAGTTCCGCACAATGAGCAGTTCTTC. The rearrangement joins TRBV4-1 to TRBJ2-1, with D possibly being TRBD2 (6 bases). CDR3 length: 18 residues. Trimming took 0 bases from V and 5 from J, leaving 20 bases between them. Per germline, CDR1 MGHRA and CDR2 YSYEKL.